The rows below give T cell receptor beta chains drawn from one sample of a study of identical twins. One entry per CDR3 protein, called by TCRdb with MiXCR from the 5' RACE reads. The table lists 450,000 or so distinct CDR3 sequences, over 12% of them singletons. This sample was also put to use in a study of yellow fever vaccine responses in identical twins.

Sequenced sample: CD4+ T cells sorted from blood. All receptors derive from a woman between 18 and 30 years old in good health. The CDR3 runs from the conserved cysteine through the conserved F or W. A D gene is named only where the DNA matches it firmly. Size is omitted from some rows. Given values are once, few, many or a class for expanded clones.

v_gene	abundance	d_gene	j_gene	CDR3aa	CDR3nt
TRBV20-1	few	TRBD1	TRBJ1-5	CSAFDRDGQPQHF	TGCAGTGCTTTCGACAGGGATGGACAGCCCCAGCATTTT
TRBV29-1	-	-	TRBJ2-1	CSVDSSYNEQFF	TGCAGCGTTGACAGCTCCTACAATGAGCAGTTCTTC
TRBV12-3/TRBV12-4	-	-	TRBJ2-3	CASKINTDTQYF	TGTGCCAGCAAGATAAACACAGATACGCAGTATTTT
TRBV20-1	many	TRBD2	TRBJ2-1	CSASGGAGNEQFF	TGCAGTGCTAGCGGGGGGGCCGGTAATGAGCAGTTCTTC
TRBV25-1	-	-	TRBJ2-6	CATLPSPAGANVLTF	TGTGCCACCCTCCCCTCCCCCGCTGGGGCCAACGTCCTGACTTTC
TRBV6-2/TRBV6-3	-	TRBD1	TRBJ2-7	CASSRSDRGPYEQYF	TGTGCCAGCAGTCGTTCCGACAGGGGACCCTACGAGCAGTACTTC
TRBV7-2	many	-	TRBJ2-1	CASSLANEQFF	TGTGCCAGCAGCCTAGCCAATGAGCAGTTCTTC
TRBV7-9	-	-	TRBJ2-7	CASSLGEFGILYF	TGTGCCAGCAGCTTAGGTGAATTTGGGATTCTGTACTTC
TRBV28	few	-	TRBJ2-1	CASSLMEPYNEQFF	TGTGCCAGCAGTTTAATGGAGCCCTACAATGAGCAGTTCTTC
TRBV20-1	-	TRBD2	TRBJ2-2	CSARKSGRAFTGELFF	TGCAGTGCTAGGAAATCCGGGAGGGCCTTCACCGGGGAGCTGTTTTTT
TRBV20-1	-	-	TRBJ2-2	CSAPSFSRRELFF	TGCAGTGCCCCATCCTTTAGTCGCCGGGAGCTGTTTTTT
TRBV3-1	-	-	TRBJ2-1	CASSQDPPSSYNEQFF	TGTGCCAGCAGCCAAGATCCGCCTAGCTCCTACAATGAGCAGTTCTTC
TRBV7-8	few	TRBD2	TRBJ2-1	CASSLMGSAGGHPYNEQFF	TGTGCCAGCAGCTTAATGGGATCGGCGGGGGGACATCCATACAATGAGCAGTTCTTC
TRBV6-2/TRBV6-3	many	-	TRBJ2-3	CASADGARTDTQYF	TGTGCCAGCGCAGACGGGGCCCGGACAGATACGCAGTATTTT
TRBV5-6	few	TRBD2	TRBJ2-1	CASSSGLAGGLEQFF	TGTGCCAGCAGCTCGGGACTAGCGGGGGGGCTGGAGCAGTTCTTC
TRBV5-1	few	-	TRBJ2-7	CASSLMDLDGGQYF	TGCGCCAGCAGCTTGATGGACCTGGACGGGGGGCAGTACTTC
TRBV7-3	-	-	TRBJ1-1	CASSGGSGDTEAFF	TGTGCCAGCAGCGGGGGCTCCGGTGACACTGAAGCTTTCTTT
TRBV29-1	-	-	TRBJ1-1	CSSGRGSGEAFF	TGCAGCAGCGGACGGGGCAGTGGTGAAGCTTTCTTT
TRBV3-1	few	-	TRBJ2-1	CASSLLGGGMNEQFF	TGTGCCAGCAGCCTCCTAGGGGGGGGCATGAATGAGCAGTTCTTC
TRBV28	few	TRBD1	TRBJ2-7	CASIYSGQGYEQYF	TGTGCCAGCATCTACTCGGGACAGGGGTACGAGCAGTACTTC
TRBV20-1	-	TRBD2	TRBJ2-3	CSARDLQRGGQYF	TGCAGTGCTAGAGATCTCCAGCGGGGGGGGCAGTATTTT
TRBV10-1	-	TRBD2	TRBJ2-5	CASSDSGLQETQYF	TGCGCCAGCAGTGATAGCGGGCTTCAAGAGACCCAGTACTTC
TRBV6-5	-	-	TRBJ2-5	CASSYSESAETQYF	TGTGCCAGCAGTTACTCCGAGAGTGCGGAGACCCAGTACTTC
TRBV2	-	-	TRBJ2-5	CASKAGASQETQYF	TGTGCCAGCAAGGCAGGGGCTAGCCAAGAGACCCAGTACTTC
TRBV19	-	-	TRBJ1-4	CASTPRQAPAVGEKLFF	TGTGCCAGTACCCCAAGACAGGCCCCAGCGGTCGGTGAAAAACTGTTTTTT
TRBV6-2/TRBV6-3	-	TRBD1	TRBJ2-2	CASIRQGGTGELFF	TGTGCCAGCATACGACAGGGTGGAACCGGGGAGCTGTTTTTT
TRBV19	-	TRBD1	TRBJ2-3	CASSPRPGQTDTQYF	TGTGCCAGTAGTCCCCGACCGGGACAGACAGATACGCAGTATTTT
TRBV14	-	-	TRBJ2-7	CASSHKTPYEQYF	TGTGCCAGCAGCCATAAGACCCCTTACGAGCAGTACTTC
TRBV10-3	many	TRBD2	TRBJ2-2	CAIRASGGNFTGELFF	TGTGCCATCAGGGCTAGCGGAGGGAACTTCACCGGGGAGCTGTTTTTT
TRBV5-5	few	-	TRBJ2-3	CASSLGGGSDTQYF	TGTGCCAGCAGCTTGGGAGGTGGTTCAGATACGCAGTATTTT
TRBV6-2/TRBV6-3	-	TRBD2	TRBJ2-1	CASSDPGTRLYNEQFF	TGTGCCAGCAGCGACCCCGGGACTAGACTTTACAATGAGCAGTTCTTC
TRBV7-2	few	TRBD2	TRBJ2-5	CASSSPRTSSETQYF	TGTGCCAGCAGCTCGCCAAGGACTAGCAGCGAGACCCAGTACTTC
TRBV28	-	-	TRBJ2-3	CASSFQSDTDTQYF	TGTGCCAGCAGTTTTCAGTCTGACACAGATACGCAGTATTTT
TRBV6-1	-	-	TRBJ2-7	CASSEVGQRTYEQYF	TGTGCCAGCAGTGAAGTGGGCCAGCGGACCTACGAGCAGTACTTC
TRBV12-3/TRBV12-4	few	-	TRBJ1-5	CASSSTGWGPGQPQHF	TGTGCCAGCAGTTCCACCGGATGGGGGCCTGGTCAGCCCCAGCATTTT
TRBV4-1	few	TRBD1	TRBJ2-5	CASSQSTGGFETQYF	TGCGCCAGCAGCCAATCGACAGGGGGCTTTGAGACCCAGTACTTC
TRBV6-2/TRBV6-3	few	TRBD2	TRBJ2-7	CASSYGLAGGSYEQYF	TGTGCCAGCAGTTATGGTCTAGCGGGAGGATCCTACGAGCAGTACTTC
TRBV15	-	TRBD2	TRBJ2-1	CATSPISGSLRNEQFF	TGTGCCACCAGCCCTATCAGCGGGAGCCTTAGGAATGAGCAGTTCTTC
TRBV10-3	-	TRBD1	TRBJ2-1	CAITDRGRNEQFF	TGTGCCATCACGGACAGGGGGCGAAATGAGCAGTTCTTC